Below, one T cell receptor beta chain is given with its context. Its specificity is not known. The libraries of TRB cDNA were prepared using 5' RACE with UMI labels. TCRdb derives one entry per CDR3 protein from the 5' RACE reads, leaving out DNA. The repertoire table contains roughly 59,000 distinct CDR3 sequences. There are 16 residues in the CDR3. CD45RO-CCR7+CD27+CD95- was the phenotype of naive CD8+ T cells. The data originate from a study of CXCR3-negative and CXCR3-positive naive CD8 T cells. Overall study results and limits: Comparison of naive cells showed more hydrophobic TRB CDR3s in CXCR3-positive than in CXCR3-negative naive cells. Within a donor, both naive subsets shared TRBV-TRBJ usage, unlike memory cells.

The chain uses TRBV12-3 or TRBV12-4 and TRBJ2-1; TCRdb picks TRBD2, but there is no DNA to check that call. Sequenced sample: naive CXCR3+ CD8+ T cells from blood. Noted subset: CD45RO-CCR7+CD27+CD95- naive CD8+ T cells expressing CXCR3 (TNR3+). The TCR comes from a human donor in good health. Some clones in this sample may be carry-over from other donors' samples. The CDR3 here is CASRPPSSGGDNEQFF.